Here is one T cell receptor (beta chain) with its context. This clone was counted a single time. Its antigen is not yet known. Nothing much larger sits one base from this clone, and base qualities are not available. This sample also contains other DNA sequences that code for the same CDR3. The data were taken from a study of shared clonotypes between healthy human individuals (dated by TCRdb to about 2020). In terms of the full investigation: A few men and two women, aged 18 to 49 years, made up the cohort. For each donor, three plates each were used for CD4 naive and CD4 memory, two plates were used for CD8 naive, and one plate was used for CD8 memory. Blood TCR repertoires of 5 or 6 healthy adults were deeply sequenced to estimate repertoire size and the extent of clonotype sharing between individuals. To increase sequencing depth and limit assay-specific biases, TCR repertoire library preparation and sequencing were carried out by different laboratories using diverse techniques. Between about 0.85 and 8.9 billion PBMCs per donor were obtained by leukapheresis. Overall study outcomes, separate from this receptor: Because the study included a small number of donors, the genetic and exposure-history diversity represented was limited. Rarefaction of sorted-subset datasets indicated incomplete sequencing despite the large sequencing depth. Compared with non-shared clonotypes, clonotypes shared by all four sorted-subset donors had higher generation probabilities. Pairwise subsampling indicated that sequencing depth was expected to affect the degree of clonotype sharing among donors. Sampling was restricted to blood, and TCR repertoires in tissue are likely to differ from TCR repertoires in blood. Larger estimated clonotype richness was generally found for naive subsets than for memory subsets. Roughly 5% of naive CD4, 3.5% of naive CD8, 2% to 2.5% of memory CD4, and 0.4% of memory CD8 clonotypes were shared across a few donors.

TCR CDR3 regions were amplified from genomic DNA by multiplex PCR using the deep immunoSEQ assay. For each cell subset, the extracted genomic DNA was distributed evenly across all wells of several immunoSEQ 96-well plates, and each plate served as one replicate. For sorted subsets, approximately 0.2 ug of genomic DNA, equivalent to roughly 30,000 T cell genomes, went into each replicate PCR. Purified libraries were quantified with a Qubit 3.0 fluorometer, sized on a Bioanalyzer 2100, and re-quantified with the KAPA Library Quantification kit. Every immunoSEQ 96-well plate was sequenced on a separate single-read 150-cycle Illumina NextSeq 550 flow cell. As for how the authors treated the data: The immunoSEQ output contained only junctional sequences without quality scores, so filtering could not match that applied to full-length reads. Sequences were annotated with PyIR, a Python wrapper for IgBLAST v1.9, and V/J genes and CDR3 were assigned using IMGT germline references. Reads were removed for weak V/J assignments (E-value above 1e-6), missing CDR3, stop codons, out-of-frame junctions, or ambiguous translated residues. V3J clonotypes were defined as sequences sharing an identical inferred V gene, J gene, and CDR3 amino acid sequence. The percentage overlap between two repertoires was calculated by dividing the number of shared unique clonotypes by the size of the smaller repertoire. Richness of each repertoire was evaluated using RTK rarefaction, the Chao1 estimator, and Recon v2.1 estimates of unobserved clonotypes. Generation probabilities were computed with OLGA for all TCRbeta clonotypes obtained by the gDNA method from several donors. TCRdb obtained this table from immuneACCESS and retained in-frame rearrangements with V and J assigned. These tables miss some clones; where compared with another copy, unresolved V genes account for less than half of the shortfall, and the remainder is unexplained. That table gives V, J and clone size, and the DNA gave D and trimming. The sample yields around 2.1 million clones; 93% were counted once. The ten largest make up more than 1.5% of the sample.

CD8 naive samples were CD45RO-negative cells positively selected for CCR7, giving a CD45RA+CCR7+ population that excluded TemRA cells. The donors were healthy, HIV-negative adults with no recently reported acute infections or vaccinations. Every donor was a Caucasian adult residing in Nashville, Tennessee, USA. Blood was collected by leukapheresis, and PBMCs were isolated by Ficoll-Histopaque density gradient centrifugation and then cryopreserved in liquid nitrogen vapor phase. Analytical flow cytometry was used to check the purity and quantity of each magnetically sorted T cell population. Each sorted fraction had its genomic DNA isolated and then quantified by UV absorbance on a Nanodrop 2000c. Trimming costs V 2 bases and J 2 bases, and their ends lie 4 bases apart. The CDR3 measures 13 amino acids from cysteine to phenylalanine. Solely the CDR3 DNA is kept, with 39 bases framed from the first base. Reading the germline V gene (reference sequence) gives CDR1 MNHEY and CDR2 SMNVEV.

The sequenced sample consisted of naive CD8+ T cells from PBMCs. The cell subset or site label for this specimen denotes: CD45RA+CCR7+. The source is a man aged 18 to 35 in good health. Some clones in this sample may be carry-over from other donors' samples. This chain joins TRBV27 to TRBJ2-1; the D gene cannot be resolved reliably. The nucleotides read TGTGCCAGCAGTTTACGCCCCTACAATGAGCAGTTCTTC. Translation gives CASSLRPYNEQFF.